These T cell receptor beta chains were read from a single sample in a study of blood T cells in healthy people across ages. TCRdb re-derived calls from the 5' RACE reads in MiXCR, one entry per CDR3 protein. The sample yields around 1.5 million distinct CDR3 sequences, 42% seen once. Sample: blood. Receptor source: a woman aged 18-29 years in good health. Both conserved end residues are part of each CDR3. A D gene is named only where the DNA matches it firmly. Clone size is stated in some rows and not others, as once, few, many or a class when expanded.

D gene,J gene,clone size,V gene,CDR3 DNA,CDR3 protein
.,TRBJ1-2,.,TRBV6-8,TGTGCCAGCAGTTACGGGACGCTATATAACTATGGCTACACCTTC,CASSYGTLYNYGYTF
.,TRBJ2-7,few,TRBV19,TGTGCCAGTAGTATAGATCAAGGCGAGCAGTACTTC,CASSIDQGEQYF
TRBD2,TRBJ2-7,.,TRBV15,TGTGCCACCAGCAGAGGGGCTAGCGGGATTAAGGGCTACGAGCAGTACTTC,CATSRGASGIKGYEQYF
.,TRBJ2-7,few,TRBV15,TGTGCCACCAGCACCATACAGACCCGGGGCGAGCAGTACTTC,CATSTIQTRGEQYF
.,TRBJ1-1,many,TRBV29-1,TGCAGCGTGGGTAACACTGAAGCTTTCTTT,CSVGNTEAFF
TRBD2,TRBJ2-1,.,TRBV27,TGTGCCAGCAGTTCACGACTAGCGGGAGGGCCGGAGTCCTACAATGAGCAGTTCTTC,CASSSRLAGGPESYNEQFF
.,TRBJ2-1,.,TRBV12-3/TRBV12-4,TGTGCCTCACGAAGGTTTTCGAGCTCCCACAATGAGCAGTTCTTC,CASRRFSSSHNEQFF
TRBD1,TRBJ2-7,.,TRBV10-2,TGCGCCAGCAGGGCCGGACAGGGAATCTCCTACGAGCAGTACTTC,CASRAGQGISYEQYF
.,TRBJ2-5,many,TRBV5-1,TGCGCCAGCAGCCCGGGGGCAGGCCAAGAGACCCAGTACTTC,CASSPGAGQETQYF
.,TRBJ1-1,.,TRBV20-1,TGCAGTGCTAGAGGGACGGGGCCGAACACTGAAGCTTTCTTT,CSARGTGPNTEAFF
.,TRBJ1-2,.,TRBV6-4,TGTGCCAGCAGTGACGGGGGCACAACTTCGGGCTACACCTTC,CASSDGGTTSGYTF
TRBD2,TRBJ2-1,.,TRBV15,TGTGCCACCCGAAACCTCCTTGGGACTAGCGGGGTATATGAGCAGTTCTTC,CATRNLLGTSGVYEQFF
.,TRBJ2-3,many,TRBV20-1,TGCAGTGCTAGAGGGCGGTGGGCCGTAGGACCCCAACATACGCAGTATTTT,CSARGRWAVGPQHTQYF
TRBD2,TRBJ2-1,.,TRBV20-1,TGCAGTGCACCTGACAGGCGTAAGCTAGCGGGTCGGCCCAGCTCCTACAATGAGCAGTTCTTC,CSAPDRRKLAGRPSSYNEQFF
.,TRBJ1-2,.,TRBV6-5,TGTGCCAGCTGGAGGGATCCGGAGGGCTACACCTTC,CASWRDPEGYTF
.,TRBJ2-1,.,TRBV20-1,TGCAGTGCTACAACCGGGGACGGGAGCTCCTACAGTGAGCAGTTCTTC,CSATTGDGSSYSEQFF
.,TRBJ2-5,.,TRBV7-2,TGTGCCAGCAGGAAAACGGAGACCCAGTACTTC,CASRKTETQYF
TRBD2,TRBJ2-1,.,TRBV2,TGTGCCAGCAGTGAGAGTAGCGGGAATGAGCAGTTCTTC,CASSESSGNEQFF
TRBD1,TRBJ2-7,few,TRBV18,TGTGCCAGCTCACTGGGGACAGGGGATTCCGAGCAGTACTTC,CASSLGTGDSEQYF
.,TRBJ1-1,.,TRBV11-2,TGTGCCAGCAGCTTAGGTAGGGATGGGACTGAAGCTTTCTTT,CASSLGRDGTEAFF
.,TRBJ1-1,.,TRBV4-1,TGCGCCAGCAGCCATCAGGACAGACGTGAAGCTTTCTTT,CASSHQDRREAFF
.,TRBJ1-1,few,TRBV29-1,TGCAGCGTTGGGGACCCCGAAGCTTTCTTT,CSVGDPEAFF
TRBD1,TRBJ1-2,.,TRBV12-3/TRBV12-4,TGTGCCAGCAGTTCGTCGACAGGGAACTATGGCTACACCTTC,CASSSSTGNYGYTF